What follows is one T cell receptor beta chain and its context. Its antigen is currently unknown. This entry is derived from a study of T cell responses to AZD1222 COVID-19 vaccine. The table came from immunoSEQ multiplex PCR; TCRdb's copy has only in-frame clones and leaves some out. Of 150,000 to 200,000 clones listed, over 85% are singletons. V was shortened by 5 bases and J by 7 bases, with 12 bases between the two germline ends. CDR1 is SEHNR, CDR2 FQNEAQ, per germline (reference sequence). This CDR3 is built from 13 residues. Study-wide results and caveats: Seropositivity was recorded at baseline in only 6 or 7 AZD1222 recipients.

This sequence joins TRBV7-9 and TRBJ1-5, with unresolved D. The material sequenced was peripheral blood, taken on day 0 of AZD1222 vaccination. This TCR derives from an adult in good health. The CDR3 sequence is CASSLSSNQPQHF. CDR3 sequence (DNA): TGTGCCAGCAGCCTAAGCTCCAACCAGCCCCAGCATTTT. The entire variable domain, with the rest obtained from reference TRBV7-9 and TRBJ1-5, is as follows: DTGVSQNPRHKITKRGQNVTFRCDPISEHNRLYWYRQTLGQGPEFLTYFQNEAQLEKSRLLSDRFSAERPKGSFSTLEIQRTEQGDSAMYLCASSLSSNQPQHFGDGTRLSIL.